These 29 T cell receptor beta chains came from one sample sequenced in a study of T-cell reconstitution after alpha-beta-depleted transplantation in children. TCRbeta library preparation incorporated unique molecular identifiers. TCRdb re-called the PCR reads with MiXCR, one entry per CDR3 protein. The sample gives about 360,000 distinct CDR3 sequences, 10% to 15% of which show up once; 3.5% to 4.5% is in the top ten. The sequencing used PBMCs, collected from the stem cell graft. Every receptor here comes from a human donor who donated a stem cell graft to a child with Fanconi anemia.

The rearrangement links TRBV6-2 or TRBV6-3 to TRBJ1-1; D gene uncertain. The CDR3 spans 14 residues. V lost 0 bases and J 2 bases, leaving 7 bases between the germline ends. CDR1 is MNHEY and CDR2 is SVGEGT in the germline V gene. CDR3 residues: CASSYSQLNTEAFF. CDR3 sequence (DNA): TGTGCCAGCAGTTACTCTCAGCTCAACACTGAAGCTTTCTTT.

As to this clonotype: One end of the junction varies from germline; a read error may be responsible. The chain employs TRBV28 and TRBJ1-5, with 8 bases matching TRBD1. Germline V gene lookup returns CDR1 MDHEN and CDR2 SYDVKM. This CDR3 has 15 amino acids. The CDR3 DNA reads TGTGCCATCCTCCAGGGGGCGGCTGGCAAACAGCCCCAGCATTTT. Its translation: CAILQGAAGKQPQHF.

The sample holds a few counts of this clonotype. The V call is TRBV5-1, the J call TRBJ1-1, with no clear D. V was trimmed by 2 bases and J by 3 bases, leaving 11 bases between them. This CDR3 has 14 residues. Germline lookup yields CDR1 SGHRS and CDR2 YFSETQ. The CDR3 protein is CASSFGSQDTEAFF. Here the CDR3 DNA reads TGCGCCAGCAGCTTCGGGTCCCAGGACACTGAAGCTTTCTTT. Full variable domain (missing parts from reference TRBV5-1 and TRBJ1-1): KAGVTQTPRYLIKTRGQQVTLSCSPISGHRSVSWYQQTPGQGLQFLFEYFSETQRNKGNFPGRFSGRQFSNSRSEMNVSTLELGDSALYLCASSFGSQDTEAFFGQGTRLTVV.

This clonotype was picked up many times. The chain joins TRBV20-1 to TRBJ1-4, with D possibly matching TRBD1 (5 bases). V was pared by 6 bases and J by 4 bases, with 15 bases between. CDR1 and CDR2 from the germline V gene are DFQATT and SNEGSKA (reference sequence). This CDR3 region has 14 residues. The DNA for the CDR3 is TGCAGTGCAGCTAATACACAGGATAATGAAAAACTGTTTTTT. It encodes CSAANTQDNEKLFF.

This clonotype showed up just a few times. The chain carries TRBV7-9 and TRBJ2-3, with D perhaps matching TRBD1 (5 bases). Looked up from germline, CDR1 is SEHNR and CDR2 is FQNEAQ (reference sequence). V dropped 3 bases and J dropped 6 bases, with 16 bases sitting between them. CDR3 length: 15 residues. This CDR3 reads CASSFLMTAMDTQYF. CDR3 DNA: TGTGCCAGCAGCTTCCTGATGACAGCAATGGATACGCAGTATTTT.

There are a few counts of this clonotype. The V and J genes are TRBV7-6 and TRBJ1-1; 10 positions match TRBD1. The V segment lost 6 bases and the J segment 8 bases; nucleotides outside the gene matches: 6. Germline lookup yields CDR1 SGHVS and CDR2 FNYEAQ. The CDR3 covers 13 residues. The DNA for the CDR3 is TGTGCCAGCAGTACCGGGACAGGGGAAGAAGCTTTCTTT. Translating gives CASSTGTGEEAFF.

Many counts were recorded for this clonotype. The chain recombines TRBV6-2 or TRBV6-3 with TRBJ2-7; D unresolved. Trimming took 0 bases from V and 7 from J, leaving 10 bases between them. The germline V gene encodes CDR1 MNHEY and CDR2 SVGEGT. The CDR3 is made up of 13 amino acids. CDR3 sequence reads: CASSYSIEREQYV. The CDR3 DNA follows: TGTGCCAGCAGTTACTCGATAGAAAGGGAGCAGTACGTC.

V usage is TRBV6-6 and J usage is TRBJ1-2; D is uncertain. CDR3 length equals 11 residues. V lost 8 bases to trimming and J lost 1 base, with 5 bases between them. Germline V gene lookup returns CDR1 MNHNY and CDR2 SVGAGI (reference sequence). CDR3 residues: CASALNYGYTF. The CDR3 DNA follows: TGTGCCAGCGCCCTTAACTATGGCTACACCTTC.

Many counts were recorded for this clonotype. The CDR3 bases are TGTGCCAGCTCACGTACCGGGTCAGAAGCTTTCTTT. It yields the protein CASSRTGSEAFF. The rearrangement links TRBV18 to TRBJ1-1; D not certain. CDR3 length: 12 amino acids. CDR1 is KGHSH and CDR2 is LQKENI in the germline V gene. V dropped 4 bases and J dropped 8 bases, with 11 bases sitting between them.

The chain carries TRBV2 and TRBJ2-5; 8 bases are shared with TRBD1. Germline values: CDR1 SNHLY, CDR2 FYNNEI. The length of the CDR3 is 12 residues. The V and J ends lost 4 bases and 5 bases, in that order; junction bases with no gene match: 0. Written as DNA, the CDR3 is TGTGCCAGCAGTGGACAGGGGGAGACCCAGTACTTC. This codes for CASSGQGETQYF.

This clonotype has a handful of counts. The rearrangement uses TRBV7-6 and TRBJ1-4; 7 bases are a match to TRBD1. With V trimmed by 1 base and J by 8 bases, 4 bases remained unmatched. The CDR3 covers 14 residues. The germline gives CDR1 SGHVS, CDR2 FNYEAQ. The CDR3 DNA reads TGTGCCAGCAGCTTAGGGGGACAGACGGAAAAACTGTTTTTT. This encodes CASSLGGQTEKLFF. Drawing the rest from reference TRBV7-6 and TRBJ1-4, the complete variable domain is GAGVSQSPRYKVTKRGQDVALRCDPISGHVSLYWYRQALGQGPEFLTYFNYEAQQDKSGLPNDRFSAERPEGSISTLTIQRTEQRDSAMYRCASSLGGQTEKLFFGSGTQLSVL.

This clonotype was detected ten times or more. This chain joins TRBV5-1 and TRBJ2-7, with D possibly matching TRBD1 (6 bases). The V and J ends lost 0 bases and 2 bases respectively, with 9 bases between them. Germline values: CDR1 SGHRS, CDR2 YFSETQ. The CDR3 totals 14 residues. CDR3 DNA: TGCGCCAGCAGCTTGGGCTGGGACACCTACGAGCAGTACTTC. Translation: CASSLGWDTYEQYF.

This chain connects TRBV7-6 to TRBJ2-2; D remains unclear. V was trimmed by 4 bases and J by 5 bases, leaving 11 bases between them. Germline V gene sequence: CDR1 SGHVS, CDR2 FNYEAQ. This CDR3 comprises 14 residues. In DNA form, the CDR3 reads TGTGCCAGCAGCTCCCTCAGATCTACCGGGGAGCTGTTTTTT. Translating gives CASSSLRSTGELFF.

There are a few counts of this clonotype. The chain couples TRBV6-1 to TRBJ1-1; the D gene is possibly TRBD1 (5 bases). The germline CDR1 and CDR2 sequences are MNHNS and SASEGT. The CDR3 has 12 residues. V lost 8 bases and J 4 bases, leaving 11 bases between the germline ends. CDR3 region: CASGGYRTEAFF. In DNA, the CDR3 is TGTGCCAGCGGGGGATACCGCACTGAAGCTTTCTTT.

This chain joins TRBV12-3 or TRBV12-4 and TRBJ2-3; tentatively, D is TRBD1 or TRBD2 (5 bases each). Trimming pared 4 bases from V and 0 bases from J, leaving 11 bases between. The CDR3 length is 15 residues. This CDR3 is CASSWTRDSTDTQYF. For the CDR3, the DNA is TGTGCCAGCAGTTGGACACGGGACAGCACAGATACGCAGTATTTT.

The CDR3 is CASSHRTGVETQYF. In DNA, the CDR3 is TGCGCCAGCAGCCACCGGACAGGCGTGGAGACCCAGTACTTC. The genes are TRBV4-3 and TRBJ2-5; 7 bases match TRBD1. CDR1 is LGHNA, CDR2 YSLEER, per germline. CDR3 length: 14 residues. The V and J ends lost 3 bases and 5 bases, in that order; junction bases with no gene match: 6.

This clonotype came up many times. The genes are TRBV15 and TRBJ2-1; weak D call: TRBD2 (6 bases). The V gene lost 5 bases and the J gene lost 7 bases, with 9 bases spanning the gap. The germline gives CDR1 LNHNV, CDR2 YYDKDF (reference sequence). CDR3 length equals 12 residues. This CDR3 is CATSVEGNEQFF. The CDR3 nucleotides are TGTGCCACCAGCGTGGAGGGTAATGAGCAGTTCTTC.

The CDR3, as DNA: TGTGCCAGCAGCCCCCTGGGACATCGAAGGGGAGAGACCCAGTACTTC. Its translation: CASSPLGHRRGETQYF. This sequence joins TRBV28 and TRBJ2-5; maybe TRBD1 (6 bases). Germline values: CDR1 MDHEN, CDR2 SYDVKM. Trimming took off 6 bases at V and 4 bases at J, with 21 bases between the two ends. CDR3 size: 16 residues.

This clonotype was seen many times. The chain's CDR3 is CSASRQGATEAFF. The CDR3, as DNA: TGCAGTGCTAGCCGACAGGGGGCCACTGAAGCTTTCTTT. The gene calls are TRBV20-1 and TRBJ1-1, with 10 positions matching TRBD1. The V segment lost 3 bases and the J segment 4 bases; nucleotides outside the gene matches: 2. This CDR3 region has 13 residues. Germline loops: CDR1 DFQATT, CDR2 SNEGSKA (reference sequence).

This clonotype has at least ten counts. The rearrangement uses TRBV29-1 and TRBJ1-4, with 7 bases identical to TRBD1. V lost 3 bases, J lost 8 bases, and 6 bases stayed unmatched. The germline V gene encodes CDR1 SQVTM and CDR2 ANQGSEA. This CDR3 is built from 13 residues. CDR3 region: CSVEEGAREKLFF. In DNA form, the CDR3 reads TGCAGCGTTGAGGAGGGGGCGCGGGAAAAACTGTTTTTT.

The chain uses TRBV15 and TRBJ1-5; tentative D call: TRBD1 (5 bases). V lost 3 bases and J 4 bases, leaving 7 bases between the germline ends. This CDR3 is 13 amino acids long. CDR1 LNHNV and CDR2 YYDKDF come from the germline V gene (reference sequence). The CDR3 sequence: CATSRGVNQPQHF. The CDR3 DNA is TGTGCCACCAGCAGGGGGGTTAATCAGCCCCAGCATTTT.

This clonotype was seen a few times. V gene TRBV18 combines with J gene TRBJ2-2; D might be TRBD1 (5 bases). The V gene's germline CDR1 is KGHSH and CDR2 LQKENI. Trimming left V 3 bases short and J 4 bases short, with 12 bases between. The CDR3 runs 15 residues. In nucleotides, the CDR3 is TGTGCCAGCTCACCCCTTCAGGGTACCACCGGGGAGCTGTTTTTT. Protein product: CASSPLQGTTGELFF. Full variable domain (rest looked up from reference TRBV18 and TRBJ2-2): NAGVMQNPRHLVRRRGQEARLRCSPMKGHSHVYWYRQLPEEGLKFMVYLQKENIIDESGMPKERFSAEFPKEGPSILRIQQVVRGDSAAYFCASSPLQGTTGELFFGEGSRLTVL.

This sequence joins TRBV5-4 and TRBJ1-1, with TRBD1 identical over 8 bases. Losses at the gene ends were 2 bases for V and 8 bases for J; bases not matched to a gene: 8. CDR3 size: 14 residues. Germline lookup yields CDR1 SGHNT and CDR2 YYREEE (reference sequence). DNA for the CDR3: TGTGCCAGCAGCTTAATCGTGGCAGGGGGCGAAGCTTTCTTT. Translated, it gives CASSLIVAGGEAFF. The whole variable domain, filled in from reference TRBV5-4 and TRBJ1-1, reads ETGVTQSPTHLIKTRGQQVTLRCSSQSGHNTVSWYQQALGQGPQFIFQYYREEENGRGNFPPRFSGLQFPNYSSELNVNALELDDSALYLCASSLIVAGGEAFFGQGTRLTVV.

In its sample, this clonotype was seen a few times. The chain employs TRBV7-8 and TRBJ2-2; 9 bases are shared with TRBD2. The CDR3 spans 16 residues. The germline CDR1 and CDR2 sequences are SGHVS and FQNEAQ. J was trimmed by 5 bases and V by 1 base; bases with no gene match: 5. The CDR3 protein is CASSLEGLAVTGELFF. The DNA of the CDR3 is TGTGCCAGCAGCTTAGAGGGACTAGCTGTGACCGGGGAGCTGTTTTTT.

This clonotype was picked up many times. This chain uses TRBV7-9 with TRBJ1-1; possibly TRBD1 for D (6 bases). This CDR3 is built from 14 residues. Trimming shortened V by 5 bases and J by 0 bases, and 10 bases separated the two germline ends. In germline, CDR1 is SEHNR, CDR2 FQNEAQ (reference sequence). CDR3 protein: CASSEGQMNTEAFF. In DNA form, the CDR3 reads TGTGCCAGCAGCGAGGGACAAATGAACACTGAAGCTTTCTTT.

This clonotype was seen ten or more times. The chain carries TRBV29-1 and TRBJ2-7; 7 nucleotides match TRBD1. The germline V gene has CDR1 SQVTM and CDR2 ANQGSEA. V shed 6 bases and J 5 bases; nucleotides not matched to a gene: 7. This CDR3 spans 12 amino acids. This CDR3 is CSVYRGENEQYF. CDR3 coding DNA: TGCAGCGTCTACAGGGGTGAGAACGAGCAGTACTTC.

In this sample, this clonotype turned up a few times. V is TRBV2 and J is TRBJ2-1, with a tentative D call TRBD1 (6 bases). The germline V gene encodes CDR1 SNHLY and CDR2 FYNNEI. The CDR3 has 14 residues. The V end lost 5 bases, the J end lost 2 bases, and 10 bases lay between the germline ends. The CDR3 DNA sequence: TGTGCCAGCAGTATACAGGGAACCTACAATGAGCAGTTCTTC. Protein: CASSIQGTYNEQFF.

The V gene is TRBV13, the J gene TRBJ2-7; 9 nucleotides agree with TRBD1. V shed 5 bases, J shed 3 bases, and the junction held 5 bases outside the gene matches. CDR3 length: 14 residues. Looked up from germline, CDR1 is PRHDT and CDR2 is FYEKMQ (reference sequence). The CDR3 bases are TGTGCCAGCAGCCCTGGACAGGGGAACTACGAGCAGTACTTC. Protein product: CASSPGQGNYEQYF.

This clonotype was seen repeatedly, ten times or more. This chain uses TRBV29-1 with TRBJ1-1; TRBD1 might be the D (5 bases). This CDR3 contains 13 residues. V was cut by 4 bases and J by 7 bases, with 16 bases left in between. Germline V gene lookup returns CDR1 SQVTM and CDR2 ANQGSEA. Here the CDR3 DNA reads TGCAGCGTTGGGGCCGGAAGGGGAGGTGAAGCTTTCTTT. Translating it yields CSVGAGRGGEAFF.